A single sample gave rise to the 22 T cell receptor beta chains below, sequenced in a study of identical twins. Each CDR3 protein gets one entry after TCRdb re-called the 5' RACE reads with MiXCR. The top ten hold 0.75% to 1% of the sample, which has roughly 700,000 distinct CDR3 sequences, 8.5% to 9.5% seen once. The same sample was also used in a study of yellow fever vaccine responses in identical twins.

The sample taken for sequencing was PBMCs. These TCRs come from a woman younger than 35 in good health.

This clonotype was observed a handful of times. The chain joins TRBV28 to TRBJ2-7; 9 nucleotides line up with TRBD2. CDR3 length equals 16 residues. With V trimmed by 3 bases and J by 4 bases, 10 bases remained unmatched. CDR1 and CDR2 from the germline V gene are MDHEN and SYDVKM. The CDR3: CASSFPAGGMSYEQYF. Written as DNA, the CDR3 is TGTGCCAGCAGTTTCCCAGCGGGGGGCATGTCTTACGAGCAGTACTTC.

The chain recombines TRBV5-1 with TRBJ2-7; 8 bases are shared with TRBD2. V lost 4 bases, J lost 0 bases, and 6 bases stayed unmatched. The CDR3 contains 15 residues. CDR1 and CDR2 from the germline V gene are SGHRS and YFSETQ. In DNA, the CDR3 is TGCGCCAGCAGCAAGGGACTAGTGACCTCCTACGAGCAGTACTTC. Its protein is CASSKGLVTSYEQYF.

In its sample, this clonotype was seen a few times. The rearrangement joins TRBV11-2 to TRBJ2-3, with 11 nucleotides matching TRBD2. The CDR3 extends over 19 amino acids. Trimming removed 3 bases from V and 3 bases from J; junction bases left unmatched: 14. The germline V gene encodes CDR1 SGHAT and CDR2 FQNNGV. This CDR3 reads CASSFPISVAGGITDTQYF. The CDR3 nucleotides read TGTGCCAGCAGCTTCCCGATCTCAGTAGCGGGGGGGATTACAGATACGCAGTATTTT.

This chain links TRBV27 with TRBJ1-4, with no clear D. Germline lookup yields CDR1 MNHEY and CDR2 SMNVEV (reference sequence). V was trimmed by 2 bases and J by 0 bases, leaving 7 bases between them. CDR3 size: 15 residues. The CDR3 region is CASSLTLATNEKLFF. The CDR3 nucleotides are TGTGCCAGCAGTTTAACTCTAGCAACTAATGAAAAACTGTTTTTT. The entire variable domain, with the rest obtained from reference TRBV27 and TRBJ1-4, is as follows: EAQVTQNPRYLITVTGKKLTVTCSQNMNHEYMSWYRQDPGLGLRQIYYSMNVEVTDKGDVPEGYKVSRKEKRNFPLILESPSPNQTSLYFCASSLTLATNEKLFFGSGTQLSVL.

The chain carries TRBV18 and TRBJ1-3; D ambiguous. The V gene lost 2 bases and the J gene lost 0 bases, with 11 bases spanning the gap. The CDR3 consists of 16 residues. Germline assignment: CDR1 KGHSH and CDR2 LQKENI. The CDR3: CASSPWGPSSGNTIYF. The CDR3 coding sequence is TGTGCCAGCTCACCATGGGGTCCGAGCTCTGGAAACACCATATATTTT.

This clonotype was seen many times. This chain uses TRBV4-3 with TRBJ2-3; unclear D gene. Trimming took 1 base from V and 4 from J, leaving 12 bases between them. This CDR3 region has 15 residues. Germline V gene data show CDR1 as LGHNA and CDR2 as YSLEER. The CDR3 DNA reads as TGCGCCAGCAGCCAAGGACCCGAGGTACCAGATACGCAGTATTTT. Amino acids: CASSQGPEVPDTQYF.

This chain connects TRBV20-1 to TRBJ2-2; the match to TRBD2 covers 12 bases. The CDR3 sequence is 21 residues long. From germline, CDR1 is DFQATT and CDR2 SNEGSKA (reference sequence). V dropped 0 bases and J dropped 2; count of bases not matched to a gene: 16. DNA of the CDR3: TGCAGTGCTAGAGATGGGGTGACTAGCGGGAGAGGAGGATTCAACACCGGGGAGCTGTTTTTT. It encodes CSARDGVTSGRGGFNTGELFF.

This clonotype was recorded at least ten times. The rearrangement links TRBV4-3 to TRBJ2-7; TRBD1 or TRBD2 may be the D gene (6 bases each). This CDR3 region has 13 residues. The ends were cut back, 0 bases at V and 5 bases at J, with 8 bases in the middle. CDR1 is LGHNA, CDR2 YSLEER, per germline. The CDR3 loop reads CASSQEGGHEQYF. DNA of the CDR3: TGCGCCAGCAGCCAAGAAGGGGGGCACGAGCAGTACTTC.

In this sample, this clonotype turned up many times. In DNA form, the CDR3 reads TGCAGTGCGATCAAGGAGACCCAGTACTTC. It encodes CSAIKETQYF. The chain is built from TRBV20-1 and TRBJ2-5; the D is unclear. V gave up 6 bases and J gave up 5 bases, with 7 bases separating them. Germline CDR1 and CDR2: DFQATT and SNEGSKA (reference sequence). The CDR3 extends over 10 amino acids.

The V and J genes are TRBV28 and TRBJ2-1; TRBD1 is a possible D gene (5 bases). The CDR3 has 18 amino acids. The V gene's germline CDR1 is MDHEN and CDR2 SYDVKM. V was trimmed by 4 bases and J by 5 bases, leaving 24 bases between them. CDR3 DNA sequence: TGTGCCAGCAGTTCCGCCACGATTATCGCGGACACGAACAATGAGCAGTTCTTC. As protein: CASSSATIIADTNNEQFF.

This clonotype was counted ten times or more. J is TRBJ2-7 and V is TRBV29-1, with D perhaps TRBD2 (6 bases). CDR1 SQVTM and CDR2 ANQGSEA come from the germline V gene. The CDR3 loop spans 13 amino acids. Trimming pared 3 bases from V and 3 bases from J, leaving 12 bases between. The CDR3 here is CSVDGGTHYEQYF. CDR3 coding DNA: TGCAGCGTTGACGGCGGGACCCACTACGAGCAGTACTTC.

In this sample, this clonotype turned up many times. V and J are TRBV5-1 and TRBJ2-7, with 8 bases identical to TRBD2. CDR1 SGHRS and CDR2 YFSETQ come from the germline V gene. The CDR3 spans 16 residues. The junction had 13 bases not matched to a gene; V was cut back by 4 bases and J by 4 bases. In DNA, the CDR3 is TGCGCCAGCAGCCGCTTTTCGAAGCGGGAGAGATACGAGCAGTACTTC. This translates into CASSRFSKRERYEQYF.

The table lists this clonotype with a few counts. The CDR3 is CASSFALTTYNEQFF. The CDR3 region has the DNA TGCGCCAGCAGCTTTGCCCTCACGACCTACAATGAGCAGTTCTTC. The V gene is TRBV5-1, the J gene TRBJ2-1; D not certain. V lost 2 bases to trimming and J lost 2 bases, with 11 bases between them. Germline V CDR1 and CDR2: SGHRS, YFSETQ. The CDR3 covers 15 residues.

The chain combines TRBV7-9 with TRBJ2-5, with 12 nucleotides matching TRBD1. Unmatched junction bases numbered 7, after V lost 2 bases and J lost 3 bases. This CDR3 region has 17 residues. CDR1 is SEHNR, CDR2 FQNEAQ, per germline (reference sequence). CDR3: CASSLRAGTGGEETQYF. As DNA, the CDR3 is TGTGCCAGCAGCTTAAGAGCCGGGACAGGGGGCGAAGAGACCCAGTACTTC. Based on the CDR3 plus reference TRBV7-9 and TRBJ2-5, the full variable domain is DTGVSQNPRHKITKRGQNVTFRCDPISEHNRLYWYRQTLGQGPEFLTYFQNEAQLEKSRLLSDRFSAERPKGSFSTLEIQRTEQGDSAMYLCASSLRAGTGGEETQYFGPGTRLLVL.

This clonotype came up a few times. The chain employs TRBV29-1 and TRBJ2-3, with no clear D. Germline assignment: CDR1 SQVTM and CDR2 ANQGSEA. The germline V and J ends were trimmed by 0 bases and 6 bases, with 10 bases remaining between them. The CDR3 spans 13 residues. CDR3 nucleotides: TGCAGCGTTGAAGAGTTCCTAGATGATACGCAGTATTTT. This codes for CSVEEFLDDTQYF.

This clonotype was found a few times. CDR3 DNA: TGTGCCAGCAGCTTAGCCCTCAAACTCGGGGGGCAAGAGACCCAGTACTTC. Its translation: CASSLALKLGGQETQYF. The V call is TRBV7-9, the J call TRBJ2-5; 7 bases are a match to TRBD2. V lost 0 bases and J lost 2; bases outside the gene matches: 9. Germline CDR1 reads SEHNR; CDR2 reads FQNEAQ (reference sequence). The CDR3 extends over 17 amino acids. Drawing the rest from reference TRBV7-9 and TRBJ2-5, the complete variable domain is DTGVSQNPRHKITKRGQNVTFRCDPISEHNRLYWYRQTLGQGPEFLTYFQNEAQLEKSRLLSDRFSAERPKGSFSTLEIQRTEQGDSAMYLCASSLALKLGGQETQYFGPGTRLLVL.

This clonotype was counted a few times. The chain combines TRBV20-1 with TRBJ2-3; perhaps D is TRBD1 or TRBD2 (5 bases each). Germline V lookup: CDR1 DFQATT, CDR2 SNEGSKA (reference sequence). Trimming shortened V by 0 bases and J by 2 bases, and 15 bases separated the two germline ends. This CDR3 contains 16 residues. CDR3 protein: CSARDFGGINTDTQYF. The CDR3 DNA is TGCAGTGCTAGAGATTTTGGGGGAATAAACACAGATACGCAGTATTTT.

The rearrangement uses TRBV6-1 and TRBJ2-3; possible D gene TRBD2, 6 bases. From germline, CDR1 is MNHNS and CDR2 SASEGT. The ends were cut back, 6 bases at V and 3 bases at J, with 16 bases in the middle. The CDR3 sequence is 15 residues long. CDR3 protein: CASRRDGSLTDTQYF. Here the CDR3 DNA reads TGTGCCAGCAGGCGGGACGGGAGCTTGACAGATACGCAGTATTTT.

This chain joins TRBV12-3 or TRBV12-4 and TRBJ2-7; either TRBD1 or TRBD2 may supply D (5 bases each). The CDR3 length is 15 residues. The V end was cut by 4 bases, the J end by 2 bases, with 15 bases between. The CDR3 DNA follows: TGTGCCAGCAGTTCCCCGAAGGGGCGGGCCTACGAGCAGTACTTC. Its protein is CASSSPKGRAYEQYF.

The V call is TRBV29-1, the J call TRBJ2-3; the match to TRBD1 covers 7 bases. Per germline, CDR1 SQVTM and CDR2 ANQGSEA. V was pared by 3 bases and J by 0 bases, with 6 bases of the junction left unmatched. This CDR3 has 15 residues. The CDR3 sequence is CSVELGTASTDTQYF. CDR3 bases: TGCAGCGTTGAGCTAGGGACAGCTAGCACAGATACGCAGTATTTT.

This clonotype was detected a few times. V and J are TRBV14 and TRBJ2-5; no clear D. The V gene lost 0 bases and the J gene lost 0 bases, with 14 bases spanning the gap. Per germline, CDR1 SGHDN and CDR2 FVKESK. The CDR3 contains 17 residues. The chain's CDR3 is CASSQEEARPHQETQYF. The CDR3, as DNA: TGTGCCAGCAGCCAAGAAGAAGCCAGGCCACACCAAGAGACCCAGTACTTC.

In this sample, this clonotype turned up many times. The rearrangement links TRBV20-1 to TRBJ1-2, with 7 positions matching TRBD1. Germline lookup yields CDR1 DFQATT and CDR2 SNEGSKA (reference sequence). The CDR3 is 14 residues long. J was trimmed by 5 bases and V by 5 bases; bases with no gene match: 11. The CDR3 coding sequence is TGCAGTGCTGGATCAGACAGGGAATGGTATGGCTACACCTTC. Amino acids: CSAGSDREWYGYTF.